This T cell receptor (beta chain) derives from a study of molecular identifiers for immune sequencing clone quantification. Background on the study: Naive CD8 RNA (20,000 or 100,000 cells) was divided into five aliquots, with four sequenced.

This clonotype was counted at least ten times. V gave up 0 bases and J gave up 0 bases, with 9 bases separating them. Germline lookup yields CDR1 SNHLY and CDR2 FYNNEI. The CDR3 runs 16 residues. Bulk TCR libraries were made with methods that had been previously described and with listed TCR primers. TCRdb reprocessed the PCR reads via MiXCR and lists one record per CDR3 protein. Counted here are under 650,000 distinct CDR3 sequences, about 20% occurring once; the ten biggest clones make up approximately 0.9%. This sequence joins TRBV2 and TRBJ1-5; TRBD1 is a possible D gene (6 bases). Material for sequencing was naive CD8+ T cells from blood, with Jurkat cell RNA spiked in. Subset specified: FACS-sorted CD8+CD4-CCR7+CD45RA+ naive T cells. The receptor was isolated from a human donor in good health. Some libraries in this study had Jurkat cell RNA spiked in. CDR3 nucleotide sequence: TGTGCCAGCAGTGAAGCGACAGGCCCTAGCAATCAGCCCCAGCATTTT. It codes for CASSEATGPSNQPQHF. The full variable domain, rest sourced from reference TRBV2 and TRBJ1-5, is EPEVTQTPSHQVTQMGQEVILRCVPISNHLYFYWYRQILGQKVEFLVSFYNNEISEKSEIFDDQFSVERPDGSNFTLKIRSTKLEDSAMYFCASSEATGPSNQPQHFGDGTRLSIL.